The 18 T cell receptor beta chains below come from one sample, sequenced in a study of shared clonotypes between healthy human individuals. Using immunoSEQ multiplex PCR, the repertoire was profiled, and TCRdb retains in-frame clones only, with some absent. The data show roughly 1.5 million clones, about 98% seen once. The sequenced sample was naive CD4+ T cells sorted from blood. Regarding subset: CD45RA+ positively selected. The receptors here all came from a young man in good health.

The chain joins TRBV10-3 to TRBJ2-7; the D gene is possibly TRBD2 (7 bases). The CDR3 length is 17 residues. Germline CDR1 is ENHRY and CDR2 is SYGVKD. The V gene lost 5 bases and the J gene lost 6 bases, with 26 bases spanning the gap. CDR3 in amino acids: CAISPLGAGTKPPEQYF. Here the CDR3 DNA reads TGTGCCATCAGTCCCTTGGGGGCCGGGACTAAACCTCCCGAGCAGTACTTC.

CDR3 sequence reads: CASSRAIIGRETQYF. The CDR3 nucleotides are TGCGCCAGCAGCCGAGCAATTATCGGAAGAGAGACCCAGTACTTC. The chain combines TRBV5-1 with TRBJ2-5; D not certain. The germline V and J ends were trimmed by 4 bases and 4 bases, with 17 bases remaining between them. Germline V gives CDR1 SGHRS, CDR2 YFSETQ. This CDR3 region has 15 residues.

This clone has a single count. The chain couples TRBV6-6 to TRBJ2-2; D not certain. The germline V and J ends were trimmed by 2 bases and 4 bases, with 8 bases remaining between them. CDR1 and CDR2 from the germline V gene are MNHNY and SVGAGI (reference sequence). The CDR3 is 14 amino acids. The CDR3 reads CASSYLQPTGELFF. CDR3 DNA sequence: TGTGCCAGCAGTTACCTCCAGCCCACCGGGGAGCTGTTTTTT.

The chain is built from TRBV27 and TRBJ1-5; D might be TRBD1 (5 bases). The V gene lost 6 bases and the J gene lost 2 bases, with 14 bases spanning the gap. The CDR3 extends over 15 amino acids. Germline CDR1 is MNHEY and CDR2 is SMNVEV (reference sequence). The CDR3 region has the DNA TGTGCCAGCAGCCTGATCGGGGACCGCAATCAGCCCCAGCATTTT. Translation gives CASSLIGDRNQPQHF.

J is TRBJ2-1 and V is TRBV6-6, with D possibly TRBD2 on 5 matching bases. CDR3 length: 13 residues. Looked up from germline, CDR1 is MNHNY and CDR2 is SVGAGI (reference sequence). V lost 4 bases and J 8 bases, leaving 12 bases between the germline ends. CDR3 loop: CASSSVAGYEQFF. CDR3 nucleotides: TGTGCCAGCAGTTCGGTTGCGGGCTATGAGCAGTTCTTC.

V gene TRBV6-1 combines with J gene TRBJ1-2; D is unresolved. Between the trimmed V and J ends, which lost 5 bases and 0 bases, there was a span of 7 bases. The germline V gene has CDR1 MNHNS and CDR2 SASEGT. This CDR3 spans 13 amino acids. As DNA, the CDR3 is TGTGCCAGCAGTTCAAGTACTAACTATGGCTACACCTTC. This gives the protein CASSSSTNYGYTF.

The rearrangement joins TRBV5-4 to TRBJ1-2; 7 nucleotides align to TRBD1. The junction had 4 bases not matched to a gene; V was cut back by 3 bases and J by 8 bases. The V gene's germline CDR1 is SGHNT and CDR2 YYREEE (reference sequence). This CDR3 has 12 residues. CDR3 in DNA: TGTGCCAGCAGCTACGACAGGGTAGGCTACACCTTC. Amino acids: CASSYDRVGYTF.

This clone was picked up one time. The chain links TRBV7-2 to TRBJ1-1; the D is unclear. Germline V gene lookup returns CDR1 SGHTA and CDR2 FQGNSA. The CDR3 is 13 residues long. V was cut by 2 bases and J by 3 bases, with 7 bases left in between. CDR3 residues: CASSLMSDTEAFF. DNA of the CDR3: TGTGCCAGCAGCTTAATGAGTGACACTGAAGCTTTCTTT. The entire variable domain, with the rest obtained from reference TRBV7-2 and TRBJ1-1, is as follows: GAGVSQSPSNKVTEKGKDVELRCDPISGHTALYWYRQSLGQGLEFLIYFQGNSAPDKSGLPSDRFSAERTGGSVSTLTIQRTQQEDSAVYLCASSLMSDTEAFFGQGTRLTVV.

The chain joins TRBV4-3 to TRBJ2-3; unclear D gene. The CDR3 is 10 residues long. Deletions cut 9 bases from V and 3 bases from J, with 4 bases between. The germline gives CDR1 LGHNA, CDR2 YSLEER. CDR3 DNA sequence: TGCGCCAGAACGACAGATACGCAGTATTTT. It translates to CARTTDTQYF.

CDR3: CASSFRSVHTGELFF. The CDR3 DNA sequence: TGTGCCAGCAGTTTCAGAAGTGTGCACACCGGGGAGCTGTTTTTT. This sequence joins TRBV27 and TRBJ2-2; unclear D gene. Germline lookup yields CDR1 MNHEY and CDR2 SMNVEV (reference sequence). The CDR3 loop spans 15 amino acids. The V and J ends lost 3 bases and 3 bases respectively, with 11 bases between them.

In regard to this clone: Other DNA sequences in the sample encode the same CDR3. The chain combines TRBV5-4 with TRBJ2-3, with TRBD2 matching 7 bases. Germline CDR1 is SGHNT and CDR2 is YYREEE (reference sequence). J gave up 3 bases and V 1 base, and 2 bases lay outside the gene matches. The CDR3 is made up of 14 amino acids. CDR3 in amino acids: CASSLSSGTDTQYF. DNA for the CDR3: TGTGCCAGCAGCTTGTCTAGCGGTACAGATACGCAGTATTTT.

This clone was counted a single time. The genes are TRBV28 and TRBJ2-3, with 10 bases aligning to TRBD2. Germline CDR1 reads MDHEN; CDR2 reads SYDVKM. The junction had 6 bases not matched to a gene; V was cut back by 1 base and J by 2 bases. The CDR3 sequence is 17 residues long. CDR3: CASSLLRLAGVTDTQYF. The CDR3 region has the DNA TGTGCCAGCAGTTTATTGCGGCTAGCGGGAGTCACAGATACGCAGTATTTT.

This chain uses TRBV28 with TRBJ1-5; weak D call: TRBD1 (5 bases). The germline CDR1 and CDR2 sequences are MDHEN and SYDVKM. V was cut by 6 bases and J by 0 bases, with 15 bases left in between. The CDR3 totals 16 residues. Written as DNA, the CDR3 is TGTGCCAGCAGGGCCCCCCAGGGTAATAGCAATCAGCCCCAGCATTTT. It specifies CASRAPQGNSNQPQHF.

The chain has TRBV19 and TRBJ1-5, with D possibly matching TRBD1 (6 bases). CDR3 length: 18 residues. The germline V gene encodes CDR1 LNHDA and CDR2 SQIVND (reference sequence). V was trimmed by 3 bases and J by 2 bases, leaving 20 bases between them. In DNA, the CDR3 is TGTGCCAGTAGTATGGGGGGCGGGAGGCATTTCGGCAATCAGCCCCAGCATTTT. This sequence encodes CASSMGGGRHFGNQPQHF. The full variable domain, completed using reference TRBV19 and TRBJ1-5, is DGGITQSPKYLFRKEGQNVTLSCEQNLNHDAMYWYRQDPGQGLRLIYYSQIVNDFQKGDIAEGYSVSREKKESFPLTVTSAQKNPTAFYLCASSMGGGRHFGNQPQHFGDGTRLSIL.

The chain is built from TRBV9 and TRBJ2-1, with 7 positions matching TRBD2. Germline lookup yields CDR1 SGDLS and CDR2 YYNGEE. J was trimmed by 4 bases and V by 0 bases; bases with no gene match: 7. The CDR3 spans 16 residues. The CDR3 loop is CASSVGASGMYNEQFF. In DNA form, the CDR3 reads TGTGCCAGCAGCGTAGGGGCTAGCGGAATGTACAATGAGCAGTTCTTC.

This clone was seen just once. The V call is TRBV7-2, the J call TRBJ1-3; possible D gene TRBD1, 5 bases. Germline CDR1 is SGHTA and CDR2 is FQGNSA. This CDR3 spans 13 amino acids. Trimming pared 5 bases from V and 4 bases from J, leaving 9 bases between. As DNA, the CDR3 is TGTGCCAGCAGCCAGGGTTTCGGAAACACCATATATTTT. Protein: CASSQGFGNTIYF.

The genes are TRBV5-5 and TRBJ1-4; D is unresolved. The CDR3 has 14 amino acids. V gave up 5 bases and J gave up 4 bases, with 12 bases separating them. Germline CDR1 reads SGHKS; CDR2 reads YYEKEE (reference sequence). The CDR3 nucleotides are TGTGCCAGCAGTCTTCTCGAGCTTAATGAAAAACTGTTTTTT. Amino acid sequence: CASSLLELNEKLFF.

This rearrangement joins TRBV5-4 to TRBJ2-5; 8 positions match TRBD2. The CDR3 has 13 amino acids. CDR1 and CDR2 from the germline V gene are SGHNT and YYREEE (reference sequence). Trimming cost V 5 bases and J 4 bases; bases outside gene matches: 4. The CDR3 loop is CASRLSGRETQYF. In DNA, the CDR3 is TGTGCCAGCAGATTAAGCGGGAGAGAGACCCAGTACTTC.